The entry that follows covers one TCR beta chain sequence. Its antigen is unidentified. The entry originates in a study of Ad26.COV2.S vaccination and SARS-CoV-2 variants. Study-level information: In the study, Ad26.COV2.S was injected intramuscularly once, or twice 56 days apart. Study results and limitations: While placebo recipients had lower spike-specific TCR breadth, vaccine recipients had more. In TCR breadth and depth analyses, total T cell responses may have been underestimated. After vaccination, substantial breadth of spike-specific CD8+ and CD4+ responses was reported.

As to treatment: around 19 received Ad26.COV2.S at low or high dose, single or two shots; roughly five received placebo; per-sample allocation not given. It was on day 63 after the first vaccine or placebo injection that samples were taken. TCRdb's table, derived via immunoSEQ multiplex PCR, lists solely in-frame clones and lacks some. The table shows over 300,000 clones, with around four fifths occurring only once. CDR3 length: 17 amino acids. Germline V lookup: CDR1 ENHRY, CDR2 SYGVKD. Losses at the gene ends were 2 bases for V and 6 bases for J; bases not matched to a gene: 6. The chain combines TRBV10-3 with TRBJ2-2; TRBD2 agrees at 13 bases. The sequenced sample was peripheral blood, obtained in a trial of Ad26.COV2.S vaccine versus placebo. This TCR came from a person aged 18 to 59 who received the Ad26.COV2.S COVID-19 vaccine or a placebo. The CDR3 sequence: CAISEGTSGALPGELFF. The CDR3 bases are TGTGCCATCAGTGAGGGGACTAGCGGGGCTTTGCCCGGGGAGCTGTTTTTT.